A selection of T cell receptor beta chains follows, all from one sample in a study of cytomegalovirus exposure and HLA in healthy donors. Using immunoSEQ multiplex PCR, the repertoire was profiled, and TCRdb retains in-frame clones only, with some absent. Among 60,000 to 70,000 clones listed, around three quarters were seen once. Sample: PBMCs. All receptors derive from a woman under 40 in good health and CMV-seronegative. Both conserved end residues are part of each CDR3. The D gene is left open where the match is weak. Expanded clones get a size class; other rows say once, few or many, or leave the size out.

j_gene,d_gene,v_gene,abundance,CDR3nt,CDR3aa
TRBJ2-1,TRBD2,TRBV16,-,TGTGCCAGCAGCCAAGGTTCCTATAGGACTAGCGGGAGAAGGGATTACAATGAGCAGTTCTTC,CASSQGSYRTSGRRDYNEQFF
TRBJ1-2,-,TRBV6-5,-,TGTGCCAGCAGTTATGGGCCCACCTATAAAGGCTACACCTTC,CASSYGPTYKGYTF
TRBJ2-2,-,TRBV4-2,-,TGTGCCAGCAGCCAAAAGCGAGCGAACACCGGGGAGCTGTTTTTT,CASSQKRANTGELFF
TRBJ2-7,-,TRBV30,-,TGTGCCTGGAGACCTCCTAGCTTAAAGTACGAGCAGTACTTC,CAWRPPSLKYEQYF
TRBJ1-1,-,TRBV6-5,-,TGTGCCAGCAGACTCTACTCCAAGAACACTGAAGCTTTCTTT,CASRLYSKNTEAFF
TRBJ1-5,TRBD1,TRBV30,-,TGTGCCTGGAGTCCCTACAGGGGGCAGGGGTCCCATCAGCCCCAGCATTTT,CAWSPYRGQGSHQPQHF
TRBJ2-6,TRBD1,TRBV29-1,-,TGCAGCGTTGAAGAAGGGGGCAGGGTTGGGGCCAACGTCCTGACTTTC,CSVEEGGRVGANVLTF
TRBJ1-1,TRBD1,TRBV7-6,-,TGTGCCAGCAGCTCGCTACAGGGGGACCTGAACACTGAAGCTTTCTTT,CASSSLQGDLNTEAFF
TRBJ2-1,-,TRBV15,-,TGTGCCACCAGCAGAGATTTGGCTAGCAATGAGCAGTTCTTC,CATSRDLASNEQFF
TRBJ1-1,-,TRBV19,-,TGTGCCAGTAGTATAGGGGCGGGGGGTGAAGCTTTCTTT,CASSIGAGGEAFF
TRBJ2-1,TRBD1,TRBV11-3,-,TGTGCCAGCAGCCCTCAGGGGGCCTCCTACAATGAGCAGTTCTTC,CASSPQGASYNEQFF
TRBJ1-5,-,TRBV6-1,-,TGTGCCAGCAGTGAACGGTATAGCAATCAGCCCCAGCATTTT,CASSERYSNQPQHF
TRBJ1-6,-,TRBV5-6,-,TGTGCCAGCAGCCAAAGTTACAGGGACTCACCCCTCCACTTT,CASSQSYRDSPLHF
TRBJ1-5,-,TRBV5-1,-,TGCGCCAGCAGCTTAGCGGCAGGGAGGAATCAGCCCCAGCATTTT,CASSLAAGRNQPQHF
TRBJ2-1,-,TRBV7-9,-,TGTGCCAGCCTCTCGGGGAACTGGGGTGAGCAGTTCTTC,CASLSGNWGEQFF
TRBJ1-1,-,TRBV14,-,TGTGCCAGCAGCCAAGCCCAGGAAACCGATGAAGCTTTCTTT,CASSQAQETDEAFF
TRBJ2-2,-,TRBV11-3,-,TGTGCCAGCAGCTTTGACTACTACACCGGGGAGCTGTTTTTT,CASSFDYYTGELFF
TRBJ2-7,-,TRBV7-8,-,TGTGCCAGCAGCTTACCCCAGGGCCGTGGGGTCGAGCAGTACTTC,CASSLPQGRGVEQYF
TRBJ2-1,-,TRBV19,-,TGTGCCAGTAGTATATTCGACAATGAGCAGTTCTTC,CASSIFDNEQFF
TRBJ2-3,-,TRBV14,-,TGTGCCAGCAGCCAAGATAGGCAGTACAGAGATACGCAGTATTTT,CASSQDRQYRDTQYF
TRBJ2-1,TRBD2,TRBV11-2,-,TGTGCCAGCAGCTTGCGCGGGGGGTCCTACAATGAGCAGTTCTTC,CASSLRGGSYNEQFF
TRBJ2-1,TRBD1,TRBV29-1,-,TGCAGCGTGCCGGGACAGTACAATGAGCAGTTCTTC,CSVPGQYNEQFF
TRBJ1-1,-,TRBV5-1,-,TGCGCCAGCAGCTTGGCCACAGTCACTCGTGAAGCTTTCTTT,CASSLATVTREAFF
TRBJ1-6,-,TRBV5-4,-,TGTGCCAGCAGCTTGGCAGGGCACGATTCACCCCTCCACTTT,CASSLAGHDSPLHF
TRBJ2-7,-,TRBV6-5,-,TGTGCCAGCAGTTACTCGGAGACCGAGCAGTACTTC,CASSYSETEQYF
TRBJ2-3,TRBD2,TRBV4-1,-,TGCGCCAGCAGCCGGGCGTTCCCTCTAGCGGGGCAAGGAGATACGCAGTATTTT,CASSRAFPLAGQGDTQYF
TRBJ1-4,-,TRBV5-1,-,TGCGCCAGCTCCAGTGCAACTAATGAAAAACTGTTTTTT,CASSSATNEKLFF
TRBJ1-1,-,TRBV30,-,TGTGCCTGGAGTGTGGGGGGTATGAACACTGAAGCTTTCTTT,CAWSVGGMNTEAFF
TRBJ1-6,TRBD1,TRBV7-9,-,TGTGCCAGCAGCCTGCGGACAGGCGTAAATTCACCCCTCCACTTT,CASSLRTGVNSPLHF
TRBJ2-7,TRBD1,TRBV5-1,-,TGCGCCAGCAGCAGGGACAGTCCCTACGAGCAGTACTTC,CASSRDSPYEQYF
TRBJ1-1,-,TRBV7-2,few,TGTGCCAGCAGCCCAACTCCCCGGCGGACTGAAGCTTTCTTT,CASSPTPRRTEAFF
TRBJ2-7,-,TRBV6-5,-,TGTGCCAGTTCGACCGGGGTGTCCTCCTACGAGCAGTACTTC,CASSTGVSSYEQYF
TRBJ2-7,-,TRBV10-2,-,TGCGCCAGCAGGCCGGAGGACTCCTACGAGCAGTACTTC,CASRPEDSYEQYF
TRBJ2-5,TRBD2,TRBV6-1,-,TGTGCCAGCACCGGACTAGCGGGGGGCGGGGAGACCCAGTACTTC,CASTGLAGGGETQYF
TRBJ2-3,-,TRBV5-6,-,TGTGCCAGCAGCTCGAGCCGCACAGATACGCAGTATTTT,CASSSSRTDTQYF
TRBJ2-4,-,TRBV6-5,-,TGTGCCAGCAGACCGGACACTCTAGCCAAAAACATTCAGTACTTC,CASRPDTLAKNIQYF
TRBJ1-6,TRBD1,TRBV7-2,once,TGTGCCAGCACCACCGACAGGGTAAATTCACCCCTCCACTTT,CASTTDRVNSPLHF
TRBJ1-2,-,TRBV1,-,TGCACCAGCAGCCAAGATCGAGAGCAGGGAAGATATGGCTACACCTTC,CTSSQDREQGRYGYTF
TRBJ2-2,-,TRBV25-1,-,TGTGCCAGCAGTGGAGGGAACACCGGGGAGCTGTTTTTT,CASSGGNTGELFF
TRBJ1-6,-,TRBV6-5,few,TGTGCCAGCAGTTACTCGAGAGCGGGCAGCAATTCACCCCTCCACTTT,CASSYSRAGSNSPLHF
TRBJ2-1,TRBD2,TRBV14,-,TGTGCCAGCAGCCACTTACTAGCGGGAAATTACAATGAGCAGTTCTTC,CASSHLLAGNYNEQFF
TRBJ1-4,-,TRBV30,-,TGTGCCTGGAGGCTCGGGGGGGAAAAACTGTTTTTT,CAWRLGGEKLFF
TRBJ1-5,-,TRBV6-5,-,TGTGCCAGCAGTTACTCAGGAGCTAGCAATCAGCCCCAGCATTTT,CASSYSGASNQPQHF
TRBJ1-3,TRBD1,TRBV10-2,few,TGCGCCAGCAGTCGAGACAGGGCTGGAAACACCATATATTTT,CASSRDRAGNTIYF